The 20 T cell receptor beta chains presented below share a single source sample, sequenced in a study of CD8+ T cells in alopecia areata (dated by TCRdb to the late 2010s). The library was made by the immunoSEQ multiplex PCR assay. To provide template for TCR sequencing, every sample had RNA extracted and reverse transcribed into cDNA. The table comes from immuneACCESS by way of TCRdb, which keeps in-frame sequences with V and J called. Part of the clones is missing from these tables; in studies checked, under half for an unresolved V gene and the rest for unknown reasons. The sample data list about 160,000 clones, and about 71% of these were observed just once. The ten top clones hold around 0.91% of the sample. Explained via the paper, the time point label denotes: more than 3 weeks on oral tofacitinib. The treatment or condition label, read with the paper, signifies: oral pan-JAK inhibitor, 5-10 mg twice daily.

This specimen was CD4+ T cells sorted from blood, taken at week 4, from a patient treated with tofacitinib. All receptors derive from a human donor with alopecia areata.

CDR3 protein: CATSRVRAQYGYTF. The CDR3 DNA sequence: TGTGCCACCAGCAGAGTAAGGGCTCAATATGGCTACACCTTC. The chain is built from TRBV15 and TRBJ1-2; D ambiguous. Per the germline V gene, CDR1 is LNHNV and CDR2 is YYDKDF (reference sequence). Trimming removed 1 base at V and 5 bases at J, with 11 bases between. The CDR3 contains 14 residues.

Remarks on this clone: This same CDR3 is encoded by further DNA sequences in the sample. CDR3: CASSPVGENYGYTF. The CDR3 DNA reads as TGTGCCAGCTCACCAGTGGGAGAAAACTATGGCTACACCTTC. The chain couples TRBV18 to TRBJ1-2, with D hard to call. V was cut by 2 bases and J by 2 bases, with 9 bases left in between. The CDR3 consists of 14 residues. Per the germline V gene, CDR1 is KGHSH and CDR2 is LQKENI.

The genes are TRBV5-1 and TRBJ2-7; D is perhaps TRBD2 (6 bases). There are 16 residues in the CDR3. V was clipped by 0 bases and J by 0 bases, with 13 bases between them. CDR1 SGHRS and CDR2 YFSETQ come from the germline V gene. This chain's CDR3 is CASSLGLADDSYEQYF. For the CDR3, the DNA is TGCGCCAGCAGCTTGGGCTTAGCGGATGACTCCTACGAGCAGTACTTC.

CDR3 region: CASSVVGDRGPQHF. The CDR3 DNA sequence: TGTGCCAGCAGCGTAGTAGGCGATCGAGGACCCCAGCATTTT. This chain uses TRBV9 with TRBJ1-5, with D hard to call. The germline gives CDR1 SGDLS, CDR2 YYNGEE. Between the trimmed V and J ends, which lost 0 bases and 10 bases, there was a span of 14 bases. The CDR3 spans 14 residues.

The chain couples TRBV30 to TRBJ2-6, with 10 bases that match TRBD1. Trimming took 0 bases from V and 1 from J; bases not matched to a gene: 3. CDR1 and CDR2 from the germline V gene are GTSNPN and SVGIG (reference sequence). The CDR3 is 17 residues long. CDR3 DNA sequence: TGTGCCTGGAGTGTCCTGGACAGGGGGTCTGGGGCCAACGTCCTGACTTTC. Protein: CAWSVLDRGSGANVLTF.

This chain uses TRBV10-1 with TRBJ2-3; D is uncertain. Germline-derived CDR1 and CDR2 are WNHNN and SYGVQD (reference sequence). V was clipped by 6 bases and J by 6 bases, with 10 bases between them. The CDR3 loop spans 12 amino acids. The CDR3 DNA follows: TGCGCCAGCAGCCTTACGGGTGATACGCAGTATTTT. Its translation is CASSLTGDTQYF.

V is TRBV7-6 and J is TRBJ2-3; D not resolved. Trimming removed 0 bases at V and 2 bases at J, with 9 bases between. The CDR3 covers 15 residues. Germline V lookup: CDR1 SGHVS, CDR2 FNYEAQ. CDR3 in amino acids: CASSLASRNTDTQYF. In nucleotides, the CDR3 is TGTGCCAGCAGCTTAGCCTCGAGAAACACAGATACGCAGTATTTT.

The CDR3 spells CASSQNPTITEAFF. The CDR3 bases are TGCGCCAGCAGCCAAAACCCCACGATCACTGAAGCTTTCTTT. The chain carries TRBV4-3 and TRBJ1-1; D is ambiguous. This CDR3 contains 14 residues. Trimming removed 2 bases at V and 4 bases at J, with 11 bases between. Germline V lookup: CDR1 LGHNA, CDR2 YSLEER.

There are a few counts of this clone. The V call is TRBV5-1, the J call TRBJ2-7; the match to TRBD2 covers 7 bases. CDR1 SGHRS and CDR2 YFSETQ come from the germline V gene. J lost 5 bases, V lost 0 bases, and 5 bases had no gene match. This CDR3 region has 14 residues. This chain's CDR3 is CASSLAGGGNEQYF. CDR3 DNA: TGCGCCAGCAGCTTGGCCGGCGGGGGAAACGAGCAGTACTTC.

The chain couples TRBV18 to TRBJ1-2; D is ambiguous. Per germline, CDR1 KGHSH and CDR2 LQKENI. This CDR3 spans 11 amino acids. V was trimmed by 2 bases and J by 5 bases, leaving 3 bases between them. The DNA of the CDR3 is TGTGCCAGCTCACCAGGTTATGGCTACACCTTC. Amino acids: CASSPGYGYTF.

This clone was observed many times. The chain carries TRBV7-2 and TRBJ2-1, with D tentatively TRBD1 (5 bases). Trimming took 7 bases from V and 15 from J, leaving 22 bases between them. The germline V gene has CDR1 SGHTA and CDR2 FQGNSA. There are 13 residues in the CDR3. CDR3 protein: CASKLGAIFHPFF. CDR3 DNA sequence: TGTGCCAGCAAGCTTGGGGCAATTTTTCATCCGTTCTTC.

This chain uses TRBV27 with TRBJ1-2; D remains unclear. Trimming cost V 5 bases and J 6 bases, with 13 bases left between them. The length of the CDR3 is 13 residues. CDR1 and CDR2 (germline): MNHEY, SMNVEV (reference sequence). The CDR3 DNA sequence: TGTGCCAGCAGTCAGAACGGGATTGATGGCTACACCTTC. Translation: CASSQNGIDGYTF.

As to this clone: Different DNA sequences within this sample yield the same CDR3. V is TRBV7-9 and J is TRBJ2-3, with unresolved D. The CDR3 length is 13 residues. Trimming stripped 1 base from V and 1 base from J, with 3 bases between. CDR1 and CDR2 (germline): SEHNR, FQNEAQ (reference sequence). The CDR3 region has the DNA TGTGCCAGCAGCTTAGGAGGCACAGATACGCAGTATTTT. It encodes CASSLGGTDTQYF.

This clone was detected once. The chain is built from TRBV27 and TRBJ2-3; TRBD2 is a possible D gene (6 bases). With 5 bases removed from V and 3 bases from J, the gap between germline ends came to 18 bases. The V gene's germline CDR1 is MNHEY and CDR2 SMNVEV (reference sequence). The CDR3 covers 16 residues. CDR3: CASSRWTSEGTDTQYF. The CDR3 nucleotides are TGTGCCAGCAGTCGGTGGACCTCGGAGGGGACAGATACGCAGTATTTT.

The chain has TRBV4-1 and TRBJ2-5; TRBD2 matches 11 bases. Looked up from germline, CDR1 is MGHRA and CDR2 is YSYEKL. The V segment lost 3 bases and the J segment 1 base; nucleotides outside the gene matches: 7. This CDR3 region has 17 residues. As DNA, the CDR3 is TGCGCCAGCAGCCAGGGGGGGACTAGCGGTTTCCAAGAGACCCAGTACTTC. Translating gives CASSQGGTSGFQETQYF.

This sequence joins TRBV10-3 and TRBJ2-5, with D unresolved. This CDR3 is built from 14 residues. Per the germline V gene, CDR1 is ENHRY and CDR2 is SYGVKD. V was clipped by 0 bases and J by 5 bases, with 10 bases between them. The CDR3 protein is CAISESAAQETQYF. The CDR3 nucleotides read TGTGCCATCAGTGAGTCGGCAGCGCAGGAGACCCAGTACTTC.

The gene calls are TRBV4-3 and TRBJ1-2; D is undetermined. CDR3 length: 14 amino acids. V gave up 0 bases and J gave up 2 bases, with 7 bases separating them. The germline V gene has CDR1 LGHNA and CDR2 YSLEER. As DNA, the CDR3 is TGCGCCAGCAGCCAAGATCGGAAGAACTATGGCTACACCTTC. This sequence encodes CASSQDRKNYGYTF.

The genes are TRBV11-2 and TRBJ1-1; 7 nucleotides match TRBD1. Germline values: CDR1 SGHAT, CDR2 FQNNGV. J lost 1 base, V lost 5 bases, and 4 bases had no gene match. The CDR3 has 14 amino acids. The CDR3 region has the DNA TGTGCCAGCAGCCTACAGGGGACGAACACTGAAGCTTTCTTT. Protein: CASSLQGTNTEAFF.

V and J are TRBV29-1 and TRBJ1-6; 9 nucleotides agree with TRBD1. From germline, CDR1 is SQVTM and CDR2 ANQGSEA. The junction had 3 bases not matched to a gene; V was cut back by 7 bases and J by 5 bases. The CDR3 extends over 13 amino acids. The DNA for the CDR3 is TGCAGCGCCCGGGACAGGGATAATTCACCCCTCCACTTT. Protein sequence: CSARDRDNSPLHF.

The sample holds one count of this clone. The chain has TRBV5-1 and TRBJ1-1; TRBD1 matches 12 bases. Germline CDR1 is SGHRS and CDR2 is YFSETQ. The CDR3 sequence is 16 residues long. V was clipped by 4 bases and J by 0 bases; unmatched bases: 4. CDR3 sequence: CASSPGTGGMNTEAFF. The CDR3 region has the DNA TGCGCCAGCAGCCCAGGGACAGGGGGCATGAACACTGAAGCTTTCTTT. The full variable domain, completed using reference TRBV5-1 and TRBJ1-1, is KAGVTQTPRYLIKTRGQQVTLSCSPISGHRSVSWYQQTPGQGLQFLFEYFSETQRNKGNFPGRFSGRQFSNSRSEMNVSTLELGDSALYLCASSPGTGGMNTEAFFGQGTRLTVV.